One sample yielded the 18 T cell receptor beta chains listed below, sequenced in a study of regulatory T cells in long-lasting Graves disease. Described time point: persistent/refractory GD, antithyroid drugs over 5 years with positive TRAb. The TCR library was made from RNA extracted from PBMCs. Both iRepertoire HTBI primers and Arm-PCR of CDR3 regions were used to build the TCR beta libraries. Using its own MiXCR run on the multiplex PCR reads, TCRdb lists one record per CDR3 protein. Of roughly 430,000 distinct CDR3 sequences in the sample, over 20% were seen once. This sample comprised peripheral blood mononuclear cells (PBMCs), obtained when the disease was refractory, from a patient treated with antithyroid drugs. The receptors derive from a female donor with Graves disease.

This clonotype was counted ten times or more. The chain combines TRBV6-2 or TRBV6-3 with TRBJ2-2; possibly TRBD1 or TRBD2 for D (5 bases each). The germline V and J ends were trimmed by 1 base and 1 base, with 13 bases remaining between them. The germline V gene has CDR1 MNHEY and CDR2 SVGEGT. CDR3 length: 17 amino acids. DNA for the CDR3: TGTGCCAGCAGTTACTATTCCGGGACGGGGAACACCGGGGAGCTGTTTTTT. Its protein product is CASSYYSGTGNTGELFF.

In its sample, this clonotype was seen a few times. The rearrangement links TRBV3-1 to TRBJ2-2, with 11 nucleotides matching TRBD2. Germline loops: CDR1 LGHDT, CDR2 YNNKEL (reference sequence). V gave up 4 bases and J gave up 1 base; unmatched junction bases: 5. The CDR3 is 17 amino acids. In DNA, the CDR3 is TGTGCCAGCAGCCCAGTCCTAGCGGGAGGGAACACCGGGGAGCTGTTTTTT. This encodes CASSPVLAGGNTGELFF.

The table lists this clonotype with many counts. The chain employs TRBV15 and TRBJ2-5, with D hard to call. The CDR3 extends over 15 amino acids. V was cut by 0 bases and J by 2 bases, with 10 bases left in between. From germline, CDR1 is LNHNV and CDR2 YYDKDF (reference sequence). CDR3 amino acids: CATSRDKATQETQYF. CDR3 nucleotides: TGTGCCACCAGCAGAGATAAGGCGACACAAGAGACCCAGTACTTC.

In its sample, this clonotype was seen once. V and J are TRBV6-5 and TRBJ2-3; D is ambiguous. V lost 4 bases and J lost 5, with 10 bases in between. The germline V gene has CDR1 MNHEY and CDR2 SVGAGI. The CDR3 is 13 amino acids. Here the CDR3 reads CASSLGPLDTQYF. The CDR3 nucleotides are TGTGCCAGCAGTTTAGGACCTTTAGATACGCAGTATTTT.

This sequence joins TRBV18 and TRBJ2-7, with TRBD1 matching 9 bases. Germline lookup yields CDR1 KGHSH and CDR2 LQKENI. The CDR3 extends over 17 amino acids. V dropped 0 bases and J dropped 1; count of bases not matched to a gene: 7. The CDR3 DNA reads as TGTGCCAGCTCACCACCCCCAGGGACAGGGAAATCCTACGAGCAGTACTTC. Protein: CASSPPPGTGKSYEQYF.

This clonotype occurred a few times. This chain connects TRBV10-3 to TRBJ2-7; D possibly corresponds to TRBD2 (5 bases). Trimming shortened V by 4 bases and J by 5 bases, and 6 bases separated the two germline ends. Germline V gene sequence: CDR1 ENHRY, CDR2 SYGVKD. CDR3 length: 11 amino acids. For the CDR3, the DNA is TGTGCCATCAGTGCCGGGGACGAGCAGTACTTC. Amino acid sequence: CAISAGDEQYF.

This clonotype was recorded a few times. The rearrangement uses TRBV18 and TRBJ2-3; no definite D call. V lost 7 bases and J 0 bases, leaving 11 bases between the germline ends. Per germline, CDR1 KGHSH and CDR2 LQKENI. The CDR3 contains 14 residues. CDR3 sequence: CASLSRTSTDTQYF. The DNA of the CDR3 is TGTGCCAGCTTGTCTAGAACTAGCACAGATACGCAGTATTTT.

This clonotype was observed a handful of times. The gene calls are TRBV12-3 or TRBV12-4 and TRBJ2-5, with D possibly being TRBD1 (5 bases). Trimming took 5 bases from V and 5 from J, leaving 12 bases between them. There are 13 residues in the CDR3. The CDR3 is CASSNRKTETQYF. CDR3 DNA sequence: TGTGCCAGCAGTAACAGGAAGACTGAGACCCAGTACTTC.

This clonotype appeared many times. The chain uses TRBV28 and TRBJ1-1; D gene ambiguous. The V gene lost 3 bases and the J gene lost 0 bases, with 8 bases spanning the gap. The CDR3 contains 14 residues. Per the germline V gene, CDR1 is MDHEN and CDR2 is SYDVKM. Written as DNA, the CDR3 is TGTGCCAGCAGTTTGCCAGGTTTGAACACTGAAGCTTTCTTT. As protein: CASSLPGLNTEAFF.

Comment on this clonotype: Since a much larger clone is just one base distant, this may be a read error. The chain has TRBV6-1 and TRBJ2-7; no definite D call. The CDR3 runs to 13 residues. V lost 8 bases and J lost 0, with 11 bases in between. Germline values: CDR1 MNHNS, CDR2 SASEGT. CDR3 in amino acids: CASGVEYSYEQYF. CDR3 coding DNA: TGTGCCAGCGGAGTCGAGTACTCCTACGAGCAGTACTTC.

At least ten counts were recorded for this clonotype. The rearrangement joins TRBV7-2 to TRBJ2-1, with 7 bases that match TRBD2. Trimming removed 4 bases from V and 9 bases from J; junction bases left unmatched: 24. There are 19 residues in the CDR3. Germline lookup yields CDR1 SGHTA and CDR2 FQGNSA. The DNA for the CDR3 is TGTGCCAGCAGCTCTTCCCCTCGCCCGCTAGGGCTAGCGGTTCTTGAGCAGTTCTTC. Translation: CASSSSPRPLGLAVLEQFF.

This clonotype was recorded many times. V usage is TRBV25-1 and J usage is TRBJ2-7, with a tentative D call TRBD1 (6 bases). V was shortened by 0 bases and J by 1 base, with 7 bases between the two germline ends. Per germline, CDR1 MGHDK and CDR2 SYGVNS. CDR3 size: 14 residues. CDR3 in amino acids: CASSEYGQSYEQYF. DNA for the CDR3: TGTGCCAGCAGTGAATATGGACAGTCCTACGAGCAGTACTTC.

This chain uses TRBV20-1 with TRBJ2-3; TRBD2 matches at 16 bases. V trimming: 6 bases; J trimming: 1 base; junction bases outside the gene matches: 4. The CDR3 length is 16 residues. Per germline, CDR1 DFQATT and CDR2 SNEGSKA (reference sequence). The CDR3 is CSAPGLAGGRTDTQYF. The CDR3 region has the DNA TGCAGTGCCCCGGGACTAGCGGGAGGGCGCACAGATACGCAGTATTTT.

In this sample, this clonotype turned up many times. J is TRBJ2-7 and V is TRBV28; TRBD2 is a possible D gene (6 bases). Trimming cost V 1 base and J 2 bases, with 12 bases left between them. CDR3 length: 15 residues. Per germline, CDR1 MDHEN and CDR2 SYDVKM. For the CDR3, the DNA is TGTGCCAGCAGTTTATCCGGGGGTGGCACCTACGAGCAGTACTTC. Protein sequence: CASSLSGGGTYEQYF.

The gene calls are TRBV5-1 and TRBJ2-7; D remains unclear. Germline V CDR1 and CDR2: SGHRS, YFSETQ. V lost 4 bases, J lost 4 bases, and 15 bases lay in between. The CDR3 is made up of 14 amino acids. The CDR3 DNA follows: TGCGCCAGCAGCCCTGTTGGAGAAAATTACGAGCAGTACTTC. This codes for CASSPVGENYEQYF.

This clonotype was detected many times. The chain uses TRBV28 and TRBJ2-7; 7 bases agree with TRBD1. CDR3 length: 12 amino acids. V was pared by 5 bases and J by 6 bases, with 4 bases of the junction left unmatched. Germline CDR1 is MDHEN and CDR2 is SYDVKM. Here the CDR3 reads CASSVDRIEQYF. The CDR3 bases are TGTGCCAGCAGTGTGGACAGGATCGAGCAGTACTTC.

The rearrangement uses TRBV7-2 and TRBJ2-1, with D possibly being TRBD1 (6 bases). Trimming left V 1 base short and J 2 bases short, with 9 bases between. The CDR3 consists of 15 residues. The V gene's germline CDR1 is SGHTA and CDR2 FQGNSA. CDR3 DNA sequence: TGTGCCAGCAGCTTAGAGGACAGCGCCTACAATGAGCAGTTCTTC. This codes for CASSLEDSAYNEQFF. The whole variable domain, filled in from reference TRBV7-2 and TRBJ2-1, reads GAGVSQSPSNKVTEKGKDVELRCDPISGHTALYWYRQSLGQGLEFLIYFQGNSAPDKSGLPSDRFSAERTGGSVSTLTIQRTQQEDSAVYLCASSLEDSAYNEQFFGPGTRLTVL.

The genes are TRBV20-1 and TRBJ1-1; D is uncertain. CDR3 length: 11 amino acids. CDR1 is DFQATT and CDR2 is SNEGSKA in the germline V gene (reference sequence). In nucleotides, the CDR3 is TGCGGAGAAAGTGGGAACACTGAAGCTTTCTTT. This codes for CGESGNTEAFF.